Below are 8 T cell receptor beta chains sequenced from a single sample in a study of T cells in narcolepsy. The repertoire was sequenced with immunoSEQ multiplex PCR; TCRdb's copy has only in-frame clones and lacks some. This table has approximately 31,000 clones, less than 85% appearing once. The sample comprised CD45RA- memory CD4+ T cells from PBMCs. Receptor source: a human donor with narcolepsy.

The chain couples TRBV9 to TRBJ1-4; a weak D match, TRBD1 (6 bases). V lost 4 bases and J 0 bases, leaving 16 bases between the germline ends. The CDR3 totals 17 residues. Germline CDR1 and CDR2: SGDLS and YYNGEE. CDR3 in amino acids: CASSPQWGAPTNEKLFF. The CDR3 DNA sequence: TGTGCCAGCAGCCCTCAGTGGGGGGCACCAACTAATGAAAAACTGTTTTTT.

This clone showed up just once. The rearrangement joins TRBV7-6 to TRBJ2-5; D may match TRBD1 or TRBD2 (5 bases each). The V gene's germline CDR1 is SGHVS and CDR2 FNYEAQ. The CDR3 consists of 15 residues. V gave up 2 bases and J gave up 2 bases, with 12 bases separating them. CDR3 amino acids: CASSLLGTGQETQYF. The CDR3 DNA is TGTGCCAGCAGCTTATTAGGGACGGGGCAAGAGACCCAGTACTTC.

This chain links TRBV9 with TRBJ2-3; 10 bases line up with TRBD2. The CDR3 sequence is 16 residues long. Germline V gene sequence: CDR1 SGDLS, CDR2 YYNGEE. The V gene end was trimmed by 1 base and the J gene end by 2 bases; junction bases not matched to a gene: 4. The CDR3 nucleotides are TGTGCCAGCAGCGTAACAGCGGGGGGGATCACAGATACGCAGTATTTT. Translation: CASSVTAGGITDTQYF.

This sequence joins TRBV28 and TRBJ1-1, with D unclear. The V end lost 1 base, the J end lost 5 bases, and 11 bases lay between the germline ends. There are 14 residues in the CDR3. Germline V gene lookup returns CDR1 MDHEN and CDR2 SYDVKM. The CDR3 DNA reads TGTGCCAGCAGTTTATCGGGGTTTAGGACTGAAGCTTTCTTT. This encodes CASSLSGFRTEAFF.

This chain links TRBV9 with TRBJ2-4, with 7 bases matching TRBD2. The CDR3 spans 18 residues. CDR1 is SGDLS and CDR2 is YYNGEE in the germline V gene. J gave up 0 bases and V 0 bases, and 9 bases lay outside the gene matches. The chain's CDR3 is CASSVGGGAILAKNIQYF. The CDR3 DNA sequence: TGTGCCAGCAGCGTAGGGGGAGGGGCAATCCTAGCCAAAAACATTCAGTACTTC.

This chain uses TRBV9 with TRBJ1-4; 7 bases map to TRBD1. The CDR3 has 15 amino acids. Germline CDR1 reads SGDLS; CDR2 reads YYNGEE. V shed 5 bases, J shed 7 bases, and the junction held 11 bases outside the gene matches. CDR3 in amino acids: CASSTAGTAIEKLFF. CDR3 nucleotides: TGTGCCAGCAGTACCGCCGGGACAGCTATTGAAAAACTGTTTTTT.

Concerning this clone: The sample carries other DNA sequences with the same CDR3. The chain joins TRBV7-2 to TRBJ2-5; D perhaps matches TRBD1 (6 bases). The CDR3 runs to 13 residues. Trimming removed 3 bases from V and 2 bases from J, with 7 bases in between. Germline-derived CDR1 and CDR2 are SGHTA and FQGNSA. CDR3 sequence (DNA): TGTGCCAGCAGCTTCGGACAGCAAGAGACCCAGTACTTC. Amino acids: CASSFGQQETQYF.

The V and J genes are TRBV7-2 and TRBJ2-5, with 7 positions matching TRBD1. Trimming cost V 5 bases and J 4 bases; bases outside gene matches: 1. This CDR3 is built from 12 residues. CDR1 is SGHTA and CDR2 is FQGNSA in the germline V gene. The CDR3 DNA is TGTGCCAGCAGCAACAGGGGAGAGACCCAGTACTTC. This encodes CASSNRGETQYF.